This T cell receptor beta chain is from a study of patients and donors after allogeneic stem cell transplantation. TCRdb fed the RT-PCR reads into MiXCR, producing one record per CDR3 protein. Of 200,000 to 250,000 distinct CDR3 sequences listed, roughly 15% are singletons. The CDR3 contains 13 residues. V was shortened by 3 bases and J by 6 bases, with 15 bases between the two germline ends. Germline CDR1 reads SQVTM; CDR2 reads ANQGSEA. The chain joins TRBV29-1 to TRBJ2-7; tentatively, D is TRBD2 (6 bases). Input material: blood, either unsorted or a sorted T cell fraction (not recorded which). The clonotype was recovered from a human donor who was either an allogeneic HSCT recipient or a stem cell or donor lymphocyte infusion donor (not recorded which). It is not recorded whose cells these are; they may come from a transplant donor. CDR3 sequence (DNA): TGCAGCGTTGACGAGGGGCGGGGTGGCGAGCAGTACTTC. Encoded protein: CSVDEGRGGEQYF.